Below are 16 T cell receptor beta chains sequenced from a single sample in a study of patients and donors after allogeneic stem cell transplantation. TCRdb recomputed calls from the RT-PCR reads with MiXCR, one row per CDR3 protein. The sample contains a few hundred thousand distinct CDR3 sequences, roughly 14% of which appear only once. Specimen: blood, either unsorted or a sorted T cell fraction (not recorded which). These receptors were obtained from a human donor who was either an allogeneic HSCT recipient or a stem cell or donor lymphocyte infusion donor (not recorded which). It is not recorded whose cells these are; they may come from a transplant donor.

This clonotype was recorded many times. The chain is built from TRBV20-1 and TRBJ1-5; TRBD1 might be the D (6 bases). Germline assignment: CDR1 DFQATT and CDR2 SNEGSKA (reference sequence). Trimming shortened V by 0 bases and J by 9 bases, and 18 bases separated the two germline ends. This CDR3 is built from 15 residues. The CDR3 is CSARDWVRGLGPQHF. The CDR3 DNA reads TGCAGTGCTAGAGATTGGGTAAGGGGGTTGGGGCCCCAGCATTTT.

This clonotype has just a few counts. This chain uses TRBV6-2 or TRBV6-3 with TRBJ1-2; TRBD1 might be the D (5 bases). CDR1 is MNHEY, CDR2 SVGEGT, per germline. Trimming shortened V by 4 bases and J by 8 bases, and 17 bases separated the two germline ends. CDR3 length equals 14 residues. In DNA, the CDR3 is TGTGCCAGCAGTTTGAAGGGGCGCGGGTACGGCTACACCTTC. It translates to CASSLKGRGYGYTF.

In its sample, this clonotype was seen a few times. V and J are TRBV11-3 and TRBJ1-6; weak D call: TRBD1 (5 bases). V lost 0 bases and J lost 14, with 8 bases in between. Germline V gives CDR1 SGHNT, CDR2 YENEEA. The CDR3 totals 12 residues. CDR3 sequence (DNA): TGTGCCAGCAGCTTAGACCGGGGGTCCCTCCACTTT. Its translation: CASSLDRGSLHF.

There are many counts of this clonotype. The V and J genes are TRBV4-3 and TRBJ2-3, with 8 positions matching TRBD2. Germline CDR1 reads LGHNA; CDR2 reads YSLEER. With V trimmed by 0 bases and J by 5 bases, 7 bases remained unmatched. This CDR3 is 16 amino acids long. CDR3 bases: TGCGCCAGCAGCCAAGAAAGTTCGGCGGGGGGAGATACGCAGTATTTT. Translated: CASSQESSAGGDTQYF.

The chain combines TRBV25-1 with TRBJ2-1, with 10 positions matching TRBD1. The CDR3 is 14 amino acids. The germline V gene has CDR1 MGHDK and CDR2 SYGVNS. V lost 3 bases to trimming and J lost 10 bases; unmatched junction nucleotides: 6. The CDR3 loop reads CASSEGGQGREQFF. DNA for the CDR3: TGTGCCAGCAGTGAGGGGGGACAGGGGCGAGAGCAGTTCTTC.

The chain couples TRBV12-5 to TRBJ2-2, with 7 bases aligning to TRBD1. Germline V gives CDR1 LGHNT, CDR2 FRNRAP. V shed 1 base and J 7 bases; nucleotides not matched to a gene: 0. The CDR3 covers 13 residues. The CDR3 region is CASGLAGGGELFF. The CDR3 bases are TGTGCTAGTGGTTTGGCAGGGGGCGGGGAGCTGTTTTTT.

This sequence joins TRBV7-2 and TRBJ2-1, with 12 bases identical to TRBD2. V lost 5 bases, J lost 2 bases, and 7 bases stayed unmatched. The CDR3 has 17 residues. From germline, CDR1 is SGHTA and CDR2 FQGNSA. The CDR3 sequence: CASSPRTSGITYNEQFF. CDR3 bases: TGTGCCAGCAGCCCTCGGACTAGCGGGATAACCTACAATGAGCAGTTCTTC.

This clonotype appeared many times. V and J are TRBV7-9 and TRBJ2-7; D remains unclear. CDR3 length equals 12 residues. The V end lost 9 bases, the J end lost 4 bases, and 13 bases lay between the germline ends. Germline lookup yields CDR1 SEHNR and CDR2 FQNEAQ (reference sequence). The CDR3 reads CASTSASYEQYF. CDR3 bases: TGTGCCAGTACTTCCGCGTCGTACGAGCAGTACTTC.

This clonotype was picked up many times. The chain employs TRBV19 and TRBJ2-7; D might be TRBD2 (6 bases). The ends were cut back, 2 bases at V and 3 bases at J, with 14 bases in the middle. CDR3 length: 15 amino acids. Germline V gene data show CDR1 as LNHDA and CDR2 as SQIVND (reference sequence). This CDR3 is CASSISGLGNYEQYF. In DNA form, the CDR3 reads TGTGCCAGTAGTATATCGGGACTGGGTAACTACGAGCAGTACTTC.

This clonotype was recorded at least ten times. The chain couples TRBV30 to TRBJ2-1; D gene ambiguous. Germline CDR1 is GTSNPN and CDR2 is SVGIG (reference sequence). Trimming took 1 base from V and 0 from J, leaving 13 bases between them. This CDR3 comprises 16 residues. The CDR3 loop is CAWSGLAASSYNEQFF. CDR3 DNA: TGTGCCTGGAGTGGTCTTGCGGCTAGCTCCTACAATGAGCAGTTCTTC. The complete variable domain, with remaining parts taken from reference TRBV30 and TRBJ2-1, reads SQTIHQWPATLVQPVGSPLSLECTVEGTSNPNLYWYRQAAGRGLQLLFYSVGIGQISSEVPQNLSASRPQDRQFILSSKKLLLSDSGFYLCAWSGLAASSYNEQFFGPGTRLTVL.

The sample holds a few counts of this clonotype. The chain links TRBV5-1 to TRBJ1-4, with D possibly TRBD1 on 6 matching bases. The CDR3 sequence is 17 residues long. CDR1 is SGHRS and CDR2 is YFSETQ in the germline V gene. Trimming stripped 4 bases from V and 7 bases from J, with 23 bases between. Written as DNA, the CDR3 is TGCGCCAGCAGCCCCCGGGCAGGGGAGTCGTGGGGTGAAAAACTGTTTTTT. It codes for CASSPRAGESWGEKLFF.

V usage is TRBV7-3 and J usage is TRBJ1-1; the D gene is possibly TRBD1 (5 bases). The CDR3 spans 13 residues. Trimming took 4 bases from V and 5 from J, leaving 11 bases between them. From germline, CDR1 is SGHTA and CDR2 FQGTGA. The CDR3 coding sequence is TGTGCCAGCAGCTCCCTGGGGGTTACTGAAGCTTTCTTT. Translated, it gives CASSSLGVTEAFF.

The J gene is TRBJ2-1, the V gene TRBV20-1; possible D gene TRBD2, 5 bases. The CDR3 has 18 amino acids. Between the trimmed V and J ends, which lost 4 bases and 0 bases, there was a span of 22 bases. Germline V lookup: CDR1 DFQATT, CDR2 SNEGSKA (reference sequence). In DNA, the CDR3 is TGCAGTGCTATACTCCAGGAGAGCGGTTCGAGCTCCTACAATGAGCAGTTCTTC. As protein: CSAILQESGSSSYNEQFF.

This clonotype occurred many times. The CDR3 DNA is TGTGCCAGCAGCTTGTCAGCGCATGGGATAGATACGCAGTATTTT. As protein: CASSLSAHGIDTQYF. This chain connects TRBV11-2 to TRBJ2-3; D unclear. The CDR3 has 15 amino acids. In germline, CDR1 is SGHAT, CDR2 FQNNGV. V lost 3 bases to trimming and J lost 5 bases, with 15 bases between them. The full variable domain, with the rest looked up from reference TRBV11-2 and TRBJ2-3, is EAGVAQSPRYKIIEKRQSVAFWCNPISGHATLYWYQQILGQGPKLLIQFQNNGVVDDSQLPKDRFSAERLKGVDSTLKIQPAKLEDSAVYLCASSLSAHGIDTQYFGPGTRLTVL.

DNA of the CDR3: TGTGCCAGCAGCCGACTAGCCGGAAGTACGCAGTATTTT. Amino acid sequence: CASSRLAGSTQYF. The V gene is TRBV7-2, the J gene TRBJ2-3, with 7 bases identical to TRBD2. V was clipped by 5 bases and J by 8 bases; unmatched bases: 7. The germline V gene has CDR1 SGHTA and CDR2 FQGNSA. This CDR3 is 13 amino acids long.

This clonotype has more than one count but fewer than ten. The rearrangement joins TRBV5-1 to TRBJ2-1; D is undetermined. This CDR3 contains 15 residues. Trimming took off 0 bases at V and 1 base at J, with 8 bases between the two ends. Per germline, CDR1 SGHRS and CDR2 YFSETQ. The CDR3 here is CASSLEAISYNEQFF. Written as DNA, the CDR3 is TGCGCCAGCAGCTTGGAGGCGATTTCCTACAATGAGCAGTTCTTC.